Each of the 12 T cell receptor beta chains below was sequenced from the same sample in a study of blood T cells in healthy people across ages. A sample-barcoded 5' primer and a J-beta primer mix were used in a second PCR of about 6 to 11 cycles. TCRdb re-called the 5' RACE reads with MiXCR, one entry per CDR3 protein. The table lists 540,000 or so distinct CDR3 sequences, roughly 29% of them singletons. Specimen: blood. The receptors derive from a woman between 65 and 79 years old in good health.

In DNA, the CDR3 is TGTGCCAGCAGCTCCACGAGGCGGGGTACGCAGTATTTT. Translating gives CASSSTRRGTQYF. The rearrangement joins TRBV7-2 to TRBJ2-3; maybe TRBD2 (6 bases). Trimming left V 4 bases short and J 8 bases short, with 13 bases between. This CDR3 comprises 13 residues. Germline assignment: CDR1 SGHTA and CDR2 FQGNSA.

This chain connects TRBV20-1 to TRBJ2-5; 9 bases fit TRBD2. The DNA matches TRBJ2-1 better at its end, which makes the J call doubtful. The V gene's germline CDR1 is DFQATT and CDR2 SNEGSKA (reference sequence). CDR3 length: 14 residues. In nucleotides, the CDR3 is TGCAGTGCTAGTGCTGCACTAGCGGGCGTAGGTCAGTTCTTC. Residues: CSASAALAGVGQFF.

In its sample, this clonotype was seen a few times. The rearrangement uses TRBV25-1 and TRBJ1-2, with TRBD1 matching over 10 bases. The germline CDR1 and CDR2 sequences are MGHDK and SYGVNS. V was pared by 6 bases and J by 2 bases, with 12 bases of the junction left unmatched. The CDR3 is 17 residues long. This chain's CDR3 is CASSPLGQGIGNYGYTF. The DNA of the CDR3 is TGTGCCAGCAGCCCCTTGGGACAGGGGATTGGGAACTATGGCTACACCTTC.

The rearrangement uses TRBV5-5 and TRBJ2-3; D call uncertain. V lost 6 bases to trimming and J lost 2 bases, with 10 bases between them. This CDR3 is built from 13 residues. In germline, CDR1 is SGHKS, CDR2 YYEKEE (reference sequence). CDR3 in DNA: TGTGCCAGCATCCAAACAGTCACAGATACGCAGTATTTT. The encoded protein is CASIQTVTDTQYF.

This chain connects TRBV6-6 to TRBJ1-1; the D gene is possibly TRBD1 (5 bases). This CDR3 has 16 residues. Per germline, CDR1 MNHNY and CDR2 SVGAGI (reference sequence). V was pared by 2 bases and J by 3 bases, with 16 bases between. In nucleotides, the CDR3 is TGTGCCAGCAGTTACGCGGGACGGGGCGGTGACACTGAAGCTTTCTTT. Its translation is CASSYAGRGGDTEAFF.

This clonotype was observed many times. The chain employs TRBV12-3 or TRBV12-4 and TRBJ2-7; the match to TRBD1 covers 7 bases. The CDR3 has 15 residues. V dropped 4 bases and J dropped 3; count of bases not matched to a gene: 9. The CDR3 nucleotides read TGTGCCAGCAGTTACCTCACAGGGGTTGACTACGAGCAGTACTTC. Amino acids: CASSYLTGVDYEQYF.

CDR3 bases: TGTGCCAGCAGCTGGGGGACAGGTGAAAGGCAGTACTTC. It yields the protein CASSWGTGERQYF. This chain connects TRBV7-6 to TRBJ2-5; 8 nucleotides match TRBD1. CDR1 is SGHVS, CDR2 FNYEAQ, per germline. This CDR3 contains 13 residues. Trimming cost V 4 bases and J 11 bases; bases outside gene matches: 9.

The genes are TRBV6-5 and TRBJ2-6; D is perhaps TRBD2 (7 bases). V lost 4 bases and J lost 0, with 13 bases in between. The CDR3 loop spans 17 amino acids. The germline CDR1 and CDR2 sequences are MNHEY and SVGAGI. The CDR3 nucleotides are TGTGCCAGCAGTTGGAAGGGAGGGGGCTCTGGGGCCAACGTCCTGACTTTC. Residues: CASSWKGGGSGANVLTF.

In this sample, this clonotype turned up a few times. The genes are TRBV20-1 and TRBJ2-3; D may be TRBD2 (6 bases). Germline CDR1 and CDR2: DFQATT and SNEGSKA (reference sequence). V lost 3 bases to trimming and J lost 0 bases, with 19 bases between them. This CDR3 comprises 17 residues. CDR3 sequence reads: CSARRTRGPPSTDTQYF. Written as DNA, the CDR3 is TGCAGTGCTAGGAGGACGCGGGGACCTCCTAGCACAGATACGCAGTATTTT.

The V gene is TRBV2, the J gene TRBJ1-6; D unclear. Germline CDR1 reads SNHLY; CDR2 reads FYNNEI. With 3 bases removed from V and 7 bases from J, the gap between germline ends came to 7 bases. The CDR3 has 13 residues. CDR3 in amino acids: CASSEGPNSPLHF. Here the CDR3 DNA reads TGTGCCAGCAGTGAGGGTCCGAATTCACCCCTCCACTTT.

In this sample, this clonotype turned up a few times. This chain links TRBV20-1 with TRBJ1-1; a possible D gene is TRBD1 (6 bases). The CDR3 totals 13 residues. Germline V gene sequence: CDR1 DFQATT, CDR2 SNEGSKA (reference sequence). V lost 1 base and J lost 6, with 12 bases in between. CDR3 DNA sequence: TGCAGTGCTAGAGGGGGGGCGGGCGCTGAAGCTTTCTTT. Its protein is CSARGGAGAEAFF.

This clonotype occurred a few times. The V gene is TRBV7-2, the J gene TRBJ1-1, with 7 bases fitting TRBD1. Germline assignment: CDR1 SGHTA and CDR2 FQGNSA. V shed 6 bases, J shed 0 bases, and the junction held 7 bases outside the gene matches. The CDR3 loop spans 15 amino acids. CDR3 region: CASREGAGMNTEAFF. DNA for the CDR3: TGTGCCAGCAGAGAGGGGGCAGGCATGAACACTGAAGCTTTCTTT.